The present T cell receptor beta chain was sequenced within a study of cytomegalovirus exposure and HLA in healthy donors. This CDR3 is built from 18 residues. The ends lost 4 bases at V and 2 bases at J; junction bases unmatched: 12. Germline loops: CDR1 MGHRA, CDR2 YSYEKL. The PCR employed 60 Vbeta primers together with 13 Jbeta primers. Here immunoSEQ multiplex PCR was the method, and the copy in TCRdb shows in-frame clones only, minus some. This table holds about 170,000 clones. The clonotype was recovered from a young woman in good health and CMV-seropositive. The chain couples TRBV4-1 to TRBJ1-4; 8 nucleotides line up with TRBD1. Sample: PBMCs. Here the CDR3 DNA reads TGCGCCAGCAGCCTGGACAGGGCGATAGGACATACTAATGAAAAACTGTTTTTT. Its translation: CASSLDRAIGHTNEKLFF.